The source of this T cell receptor beta chain is a study of shared clonotypes between healthy human individuals. J was trimmed by 3 bases and V by 4 bases; bases with no gene match: 11. CDR3 size: 16 residues. CDR1 and CDR2 from the germline V gene are SGHDT and YYEEEE. Data came from immunoSEQ multiplex PCR; TCRdb stores just in-frame clones and leaves some out. Seen here are 2,100,000 or so clones, approximately 96% observed once, and the top ten hold 0.13%. The rearrangement uses TRBV5-6 and TRBJ2-3; 7 bases are shared with TRBD1. The clonotype comes from a young man in good health. Sample: naive CD4+ T cells sorted from blood. Subset defined: CD45RA+ positively selected. The CDR3 here is CASSPLTGASTDTQYF. The DNA for the CDR3 is TGTGCCAGCAGCCCCCTCACAGGGGCAAGTACAGATACGCAGTATTTT.